This TCR beta chain originates from a study of regulatory T cells in long-lasting Graves disease (dated by TCRdb to the early 2020s). With regard to the full study: Persistent Graves' disease was defined as persistently positive TSH receptor autoantibodies together with antithyroid drug treatment for over 5 years. Patients with persistent Graves' disease were compared with patients with newly diagnosed Graves' disease using TCR sequencing and RNA sequencing of peripheral blood. The study took place in China and was registered as a clinical trial. TCR sequencing covered around 13 persistent and 20 or so newly diagnosed Graves' disease patients, 33 samples in total. On average, persistent Graves' disease patients in the clinical cohort had been on antithyroid drugs for about 10.3 years.

The CDR3 starts with the cysteine, ends with the phenylalanine, and has 15 residues. Kept here is only the CDR3 DNA, which spans 45 bases and is read in frame from base 1. V was cut back by 5 bases and J by 7 bases, leaving a gap of 21 bases between them. The germline V gene (reference sequence) yields SEHNR for CDR1 and FQNEAQ for CDR2. Library preparation used multiplex PCR. Sequencing was performed on an Illumina HiSeq 4000. TCR beta libraries were built with iRepertoire HTBI primers and Arm-PCR amplification of CDR3 regions. Gel purification was performed on PCR products prior to sequencing. Under the source paper's analysis protocol: A total of around 59 TRBV and some 13 TRBJ segments were identified across samples and were used for gene usage analysis of CDR3 amino acid clonotypes. COPE and FqMerger were used to merge filtered high-quality paired reads into contigs. BLAST was used to align contigs to IMGT TRBV, TRBD and TRBJ reference genes, and CDR3 was defined according to IMGT. Highly expanded clones were defined as clonotypes with a frequency above 0.1%. Shannon entropy was used to measure repertoire diversity, and the Gini coefficient was used to measure V-J evenness. A clonotype was considered public if more than one individual shared it. Clones were called with MiXCR by TCRdb after fastp trimmed the public reads at Q25, and only in-frame beta chains were retained. Each CDR3 protein appears once, grouped with its most common genes and DNA. V and J calls and clone size were set by TCRdb, not the authors. The sample table records about 470,000 distinct CDR3 sequences; 20% to 25% of these occur just once. Less than 9% of the sample rests with the top ten.

Results the study describes overall, beyond this receptor: Patients with persistent disease shared more public clonotypes (under 3,000) than newly diagnosed patients did (around 980). Preferential use of TRBV28, TRBJ1-2 and TRBJ2-5 was observed in persistent disease, whereas TRBV20-1 and TRBJ2-1 were favored in newly diagnosed disease. Compared with newly diagnosed patients, persistent Graves' disease patients had lower TCR Shannon entropy and fewer highly expanded clones, which suggests clonal expansion. The study examined only peripheral blood because the primary lesion, thyroid tissue, could not be accessed. The authors noted that the small sample size was a limitation that may lower accuracy. Only the TCR beta chain was sequenced and analyzed.

According to the study, the label for this sample's time point signals: persistent/refractory GD, antithyroid drugs over 5 years with positive TRAb. For both TCR sequencing and RNA sequencing, RNA was extracted from PBMCs in TRIzol. Graves' disease was diagnosed according to American Thyroid Association guidelines. The patients came from an endocrinology department in Xi'an, China. Each patient gave around 9.2 milliliters of peripheral blood, collected in an EDTA anticoagulant tube. Ficoll Paque Plus density gradient separation was used to isolate PBMCs, and no additional T cell sorting was done. An Agilent 2100 Bioanalyzer and agarose gel were used to check RNA quality, while a NanoDrop 2000 measured RNA concentration. This clonotype was observed a few times. Its antigen is currently not known. No much larger clone is present one base from it, and per-base qualities are unavailable.

The sequence links TRBV7-9 to TRBJ2-7, and TRBD2 may be the D gene, going by 5 matching bases. Sequencing used peripheral blood mononuclear cells (PBMCs), obtained when the disease was refractory, from a patient treated with antithyroid drugs. This clonotype was obtained from a female donor with Graves disease. The CDR3 sequence is CASSLRDTTPGEQYF. The DNA sequence is TGTGCCAGCAGCCTACGAGATACCACCCCGGGGGAGCAGTACTTC. Joined to the reference TRBV7-9 and TRBJ2-7 proteins, this CDR3 gives the full variable domain: DTGVSQNPRHKITKRGQNVTFRCDPISEHNRLYWYRQTLGQGPEFLTYFQNEAQLEKSRLLSDRFSAERPKGSFSTLEIQRTEQGDSAMYLCASSLRDTTPGEQYFGPGTRLTVT.